The 31 T cell receptor beta chains reported below all come from one sample, sequenced in a study of long-term antiretroviral therapy in people with HIV. At survey level, the immunoSEQ assay was run in its v3.0 version. The protocol was immunoSEQ multiplex PCR, while the TCRdb copy is restricted to in-frame clones and leaves out a portion. The data hold about 43,000 clones, with approximately 86% observed a single time. The sample was unsorted PBMCs, taken 0.1 years before starting antiretroviral therapy. The receptors were gathered from a woman aged 50 to 65 with HIV.

The genes are TRBV11-2 and TRBJ1-4, with no clear D. V lost 1 base and J lost 8, with 11 bases in between. CDR1 and CDR2 from the germline V gene are SGHAT and FQNNGV. This CDR3 is built from 14 residues. CDR3 residues: CASSLGLGSEKLFF. CDR3 DNA: TGTGCCAGCAGCTTAGGATTGGGGAGCGAAAAACTGTTTTTT.

The table lists this clone with a count of one. The genes are TRBV7-3 and TRBJ2-7; TRBD1 matches at 10 bases. J lost 7 bases, V lost 5 bases, and 5 bases had no gene match. Germline V gene lookup returns CDR1 SGHTA and CDR2 FQGTGA. The CDR3 spans 13 residues. CDR3 region: CASSRDRGEEQYF. For the CDR3, the DNA is TGTGCCAGCAGCCGGGACAGGGGAGAAGAGCAGTACTTC.

This chain uses TRBV11-2 with TRBJ2-1; TRBD1 matches at 8 bases. V lost 4 bases to trimming and J lost 1 base; unmatched junction nucleotides: 3. This CDR3 has 15 residues. Germline CDR1 is SGHAT and CDR2 is FQNNGV. DNA of the CDR3: TGTGCCAGCAGCTCCGACAGGGGATCCTACAATGAGCAGTTCTTC. This encodes CASSSDRGSYNEQFF.

The rearrangement links TRBV5-1 to TRBJ1-1; no definite D call. V gave up 2 bases and J gave up 0 bases, with 14 bases separating them. Germline CDR1 reads SGHRS; CDR2 reads YFSETQ. This CDR3 has 16 residues. CDR3 protein: CASSFKPTGMNTEAFF. CDR3 coding DNA: TGCGCCAGCAGCTTTAAGCCAACGGGTATGAACACTGAAGCTTTCTTT.

The V and J genes are TRBV7-9 and TRBJ2-3, with a weak D call TRBD1 (6 bases). Between the trimmed V and J ends, which lost 4 bases and 4 bases, there was a span of 15 bases. CDR3 length: 15 residues. Per germline, CDR1 SEHNR and CDR2 FQNEAQ (reference sequence). The CDR3 DNA follows: TGTGCCAGCAGCTCCACAGGGTCTAAGGCAGATACGCAGTATTTT. Translated: CASSSTGSKADTQYF.

This rearrangement joins TRBV6-6 to TRBJ1-2; D ambiguous. V lost 3 bases and J 2 bases, leaving 13 bases between the germline ends. This CDR3 is built from 15 residues. Germline V gives CDR1 MNHNY, CDR2 SVGAGI (reference sequence). The CDR3 loop reads CASSYSLDGNYGYTF. The CDR3 nucleotides read TGTGCCAGCAGTTATTCCTTGGACGGGAACTATGGCTACACCTTC.

The V gene is TRBV7-9, the J gene TRBJ1-2, with D unresolved. The CDR3 is 17 residues long. The germline V and J ends were trimmed by 4 bases and 2 bases, with 20 bases remaining between them. Germline assignment: CDR1 SEHNR and CDR2 FQNEAQ (reference sequence). The CDR3 sequence: CASSSQPGARRNYGYTF. The CDR3 DNA reads as TGTGCCAGCAGCTCTCAGCCGGGCGCTCGCCGCAACTATGGCTACACCTTC.

This clone was seen more than once but under ten times. The chain links TRBV5-5 to TRBJ2-1, with no clear D. CDR1 SGHKS and CDR2 YYEKEE come from the germline V gene (reference sequence). CDR3 length equals 13 residues. With 0 bases removed from V and 5 bases from J, the gap between germline ends came to 6 bases. CDR3 sequence reads: CASSLAVDNEQFF. CDR3 bases: TGTGCCAGCAGCTTGGCCGTGGACAATGAGCAGTTCTTC.

The chain has TRBV6-5 and TRBJ2-3, with 8 bases matching TRBD1. Germline V gene lookup returns CDR1 MNHEY and CDR2 SVGAGI. Germline trimming cut 11 bases from V and 6 bases from J; bases unmatched to any gene: 13. This CDR3 has 14 residues. The CDR3 region has the DNA TGTGCCGTCCGGACAGGGTGGGGAACGGATACGCAGTATTTT. It specifies CAVRTGWGTDTQYF.

CDR3 DNA sequence: TGCGCCAGCAGCAACCTGGGCAACCCCCAAGAGACCCAGTACTTC. Translating gives CASSNLGNPQETQYF. V is TRBV5-1 and J is TRBJ2-5; D unresolved. The CDR3 totals 15 residues. Germline V gene sequence: CDR1 SGHRS, CDR2 YFSETQ. Between the trimmed V and J ends, which lost 4 bases and 1 base, there was a span of 14 bases.

The V gene is TRBV11-2, the J gene TRBJ2-5; 7 bases map to TRBD1. The CDR3 is 16 residues long. Germline loops: CDR1 SGHAT, CDR2 FQNNGV. The V and J ends lost 5 bases and 2 bases, in that order; junction bases with no gene match: 11. CDR3 nucleotide sequence: TGTGCCAGCAGCGGTAAGACAGGGTCGATACAAGAGACCCAGTACTTC. Translating gives CASSGKTGSIQETQYF.

The V call is TRBV27, the J call TRBJ2-6; D possibly corresponds to TRBD1 (6 bases). The germline CDR1 and CDR2 sequences are MNHEY and SMNVEV (reference sequence). V lost 4 bases to trimming and J lost 0 bases, with 16 bases between them. The CDR3 totals 18 residues. Written as DNA, the CDR3 is TGTGCCAGCAGTTCTACCGGACAGAGACGCTCTGGGGCCAACGTCCTGACTTTC. Its protein product is CASSSTGQRRSGANVLTF.

The chain couples TRBV7-3 to TRBJ1-1; D is uncertain. The CDR3 has 14 residues. Trimming removed 2 bases at V and 0 bases at J, with 7 bases between. CDR1 is SGHTA and CDR2 is FQGTGA in the germline V gene. CDR3 residues: CASSLVAMNTEAFF. CDR3 nucleotide sequence: TGTGCCAGCAGCTTAGTAGCCATGAACACTGAAGCTTTCTTT.

The chain links TRBV30 to TRBJ1-5; 7 positions match TRBD1. The germline V gene has CDR1 GTSNPN and CDR2 SVGIG (reference sequence). After removal of 5 bases from V and 6 bases from J, the junction contained 13 bases not matched to a gene. This CDR3 spans 15 amino acids. The DNA for the CDR3 is TGTGCCTGGGACAGGGACATGGGGGATAGTCAGCCCCAGCATTTT. Encoded protein: CAWDRDMGDSQPQHF.

This clone was counted a single time. This chain links TRBV19 with TRBJ2-6; D unclear. Trimming took 7 bases from V and 3 from J, leaving 10 bases between them. The germline gives CDR1 LNHDA, CDR2 SQIVND (reference sequence). The CDR3 is made up of 14 amino acids. CDR3 DNA: TGTGCCAGTAAATTGGCTTATGGGGCCAACGTCCTGACTTTC. Encoded protein: CASKLAYGANVLTF.

The chain is built from TRBV10-3 and TRBJ1-2; D gene unclear. The CDR3 loop spans 11 amino acids. Between the trimmed V and J ends, which lost 3 bases and 5 bases, there was a span of 4 bases. Germline lookup yields CDR1 ENHRY and CDR2 SYGVKD. DNA for the CDR3: TGTGCCATCAGTGATAGTTATGGCTACACCTTC. It codes for CAISDSYGYTF.

V usage is TRBV7-9 and J usage is TRBJ1-1; D uncertain. This CDR3 has 15 residues. Germline V lookup: CDR1 SEHNR, CDR2 FQNEAQ (reference sequence). With 5 bases removed from V and 0 bases from J, the gap between germline ends came to 13 bases. Here the CDR3 reads CASSRPGSVNTEAFF. DNA for the CDR3: TGTGCCAGCAGCCGCCCCGGGAGCGTGAACACTGAAGCTTTCTTT. Full variable domain (rest looked up from reference TRBV7-9 and TRBJ1-1): DTGVSQNPRHKITKRGQNVTFRCDPISEHNRLYWYRQTLGQGPEFLTYFQNEAQLEKSRLLSDRFSAERPKGSFSTLEIQRTEQGDSAMYLCASSRPGSVNTEAFFGQGTRLTVV.

The J gene is TRBJ1-2, the V gene TRBV5-6, with a weak D call TRBD1 (6 bases). The ends were cut back, 4 bases at V and 8 bases at J, with 12 bases in the middle. The CDR3 length is 12 residues. CDR1 and CDR2 (germline): SGHDT, YYEEEE. CDR3 region: CASSRYRDGYTF. The CDR3 bases are TGTGCCAGCAGCAGATACAGGGACGGCTACACCTTC.

This sequence joins TRBV30 and TRBJ1-6; 8 nucleotides line up with TRBD1. CDR3 length equals 14 residues. Germline V gene lookup returns CDR1 GTSNPN and CDR2 SVGIG (reference sequence). The J segment lost 5 bases and the V segment lost 1 base, leaving 1 base of the junction unmatched. The CDR3 loop is CAWSAGQDNSPLHF. The CDR3 DNA reads as TGTGCCTGGAGTGCGGGACAGGATAATTCACCCCTCCACTTT. Complete variable domain (other parts from reference TRBV30 and TRBJ1-6): SQTIHQWPATLVQPVGSPLSLECTVEGTSNPNLYWYRQAAGRGLQLLFYSVGIGQISSEVPQNLSASRPQDRQFILSSKKLLLSDSGFYLCAWSAGQDNSPLHFGNGTRLTVT.

The J gene is TRBJ2-7, the V gene TRBV5-8, with D perhaps TRBD1 (5 bases). In germline, CDR1 is SGHTS, CDR2 YDEGEE. The germline V and J ends were trimmed by 5 bases and 7 bases, with 16 bases remaining between them. The CDR3 runs to 13 residues. CDR3 nucleotide sequence: TGTGCCAGCAGTCCCGGACACAGACGGGAGCAGTACTTC. As protein: CASSPGHRREQYF.

V gene TRBV7-9 combines with J gene TRBJ1-4; 8 nucleotides agree with TRBD1. Germline V gives CDR1 SEHNR, CDR2 FQNEAQ (reference sequence). This CDR3 comprises 16 residues. V lost 2 bases, J lost 6 bases, and 8 bases stayed unmatched. CDR3 bases: TGTGCCAGCAGCTTATCTCGGACAGGGCGATATGAAAAACTGTTTTTT. Protein sequence: CASSLSRTGRYEKLFF.

The chain joins TRBV9 to TRBJ2-3; the D is unclear. V dropped 3 bases and J dropped 0 bases, with 5 bases sitting between them. CDR1 SGDLS and CDR2 YYNGEE come from the germline V gene. The CDR3 loop spans 13 amino acids. Here the CDR3 DNA reads TGTGCCAGCAGCGAGTTCAGCACAGATACGCAGTATTTT. Translation gives CASSEFSTDTQYF.

As concerns this clone: The identical CDR3 is also encoded by other nucleotide sequences in the sample. CDR3 bases: TGTGCCAGCAGCCTCACGGGTTACGAGCAGTACTTC. Translating gives CASSLTGYEQYF. The genes are TRBV7-9 and TRBJ2-7; D is ambiguous. This CDR3 contains 12 residues. The V end was cut by 5 bases, the J end by 4 bases, with 9 bases between. Germline CDR1 and CDR2: SEHNR and FQNEAQ (reference sequence).

This clone showed up just a few times. The chain combines TRBV5-6 with TRBJ2-7; 13 bases match TRBD2. In germline, CDR1 is SGHDT, CDR2 YYEEEE. J gave up 7 bases and V 0 bases, and 7 bases lay outside the gene matches. This CDR3 has 16 residues. The CDR3 nucleotides read TGTGCCAGCAGCTTGGTCATGACTAGCGGGGGGTCGGAGCAGTACTTC. This codes for CASSLVMTSGGSEQYF.

V usage is TRBV6-5 and J usage is TRBJ1-1; D call uncertain. The CDR3 consists of 14 residues. Germline V gene data show CDR1 as MNHEY and CDR2 as SVGAGI. Trimming pared 0 bases from V and 3 bases from J, leaving 8 bases between. CDR3 coding DNA: TGTGCCAGCAGTTACTCCATTCTCTACACTGAAGCTTTCTTT. Translation: CASSYSILYTEAFF.

The chain recombines TRBV10-3 with TRBJ1-2; tentative D call: TRBD1 (6 bases). Germline lookup yields CDR1 ENHRY and CDR2 SYGVKD. This CDR3 has 15 residues. Trimming removed 5 bases at V and 7 bases at J, with 20 bases between. The CDR3 coding sequence is TGTGCCATCAGTACAGGACAGACTTGGATTGGTGGCTACACCTTC. Its protein is CAISTGQTWIGGYTF.

This chain joins TRBV23-1 and TRBJ1-2; TRBD1 matches at 7 bases. TRBV23-1 is placed among ORFs of uncertain function. J lost 0 bases, V lost 7 bases, and 5 bases had no gene match. The CDR3 runs 14 residues. CDR3 amino acids: CASTEDRTNYGYTF. CDR3 coding DNA: TGCGCCAGCACCGAGGACAGGACTAACTATGGCTACACCTTC.

This chain connects TRBV5-4 to TRBJ2-1; 14 bases fit TRBD2. The CDR3 sequence is 16 residues long. V lost 5 bases to trimming and J lost 7 bases; unmatched junction nucleotides: 8. Germline CDR1 is SGHNT and CDR2 is YYREEE (reference sequence). The CDR3 spells CASRGGLAGEGNEQFF. The DNA for the CDR3 is TGTGCCAGCAGGGGGGGACTAGCGGGGGAAGGTAATGAGCAGTTCTTC.

By share, this clone ranks as medium-sized. The chain employs TRBV25-1 and TRBJ1-1; D perhaps matches TRBD1 (5 bases). The CDR3 consists of 11 residues. Germline V gene sequence: CDR1 MGHDK, CDR2 SYGVNS. Trimming removed 7 bases at V and 4 bases at J, with 7 bases between. CDR3 residues: CASNTGTEAFF. The CDR3 bases are TGTGCCAGCAATACAGGCACTGAAGCTTTCTTT.

The chain carries TRBV2 and TRBJ1-2; D is possibly TRBD1 (5 bases). The germline V gene has CDR1 SNHLY and CDR2 FYNNEI. CDR3 size: 14 residues. V shed 7 bases and J shed 5 bases, with 17 bases lying between them. The CDR3 protein is CASKQAGPVYGYTF. CDR3 DNA sequence: TGTGCCAGCAAACAGGCGGGCCCCGTTTATGGCTACACCTTC.

This chain uses TRBV7-6 with TRBJ2-1; no clear D. The CDR3 length is 16 residues. Looked up from germline, CDR1 is SGHVS and CDR2 is FNYEAQ. V was cut by 4 bases and J by 0 bases, with 13 bases left in between. The CDR3 bases are TGTGCCAGCAGCTCACCTGCTCGTGGCTCCTACAATGAGCAGTTCTTC. Translated: CASSSPARGSYNEQFF.